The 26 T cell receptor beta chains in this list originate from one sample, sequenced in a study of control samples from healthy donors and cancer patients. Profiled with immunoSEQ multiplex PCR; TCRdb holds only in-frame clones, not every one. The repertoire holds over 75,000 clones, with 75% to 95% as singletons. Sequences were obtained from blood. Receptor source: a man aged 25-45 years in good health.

DNA for the CDR3: TGTGCCAGCAGTTTAGAATCCGGGACAGGCTCCTACGAGCAGTACTTC. Translation: CASSLESGTGSYEQYF. The rearrangement uses TRBV27 and TRBJ2-7; 8 bases line up with TRBD1. Germline V gene data show CDR1 as MNHEY and CDR2 as SMNVEV (reference sequence). The V and J ends lost 2 bases and 0 bases, in that order; junction bases with no gene match: 6. The CDR3 is 16 amino acids.

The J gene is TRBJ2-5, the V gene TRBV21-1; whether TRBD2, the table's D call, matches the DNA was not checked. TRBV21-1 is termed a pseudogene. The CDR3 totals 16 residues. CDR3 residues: CASSKGMREGEETQYF. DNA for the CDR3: TGTGCCAGCAGCAAGGGGATGCGGGAGGGCGAGGAGACCCAGTACTTC.

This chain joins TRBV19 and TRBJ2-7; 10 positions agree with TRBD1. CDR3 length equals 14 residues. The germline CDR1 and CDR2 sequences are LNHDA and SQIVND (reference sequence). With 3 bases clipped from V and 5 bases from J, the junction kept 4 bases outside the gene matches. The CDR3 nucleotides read TGTGCCAGTAGTATGGGACAGGGGTTCGACGAGCAGTACTTC. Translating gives CASSMGQGFDEQYF.

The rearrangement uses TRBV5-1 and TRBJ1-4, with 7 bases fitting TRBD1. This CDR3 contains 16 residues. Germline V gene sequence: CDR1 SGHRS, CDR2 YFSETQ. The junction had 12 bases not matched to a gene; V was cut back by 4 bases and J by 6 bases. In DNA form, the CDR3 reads TGCGCCAGCAGCCTAGACAGGGAATTAGCCCATGAAAAACTGTTTTTT. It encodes CASSLDRELAHEKLFF.

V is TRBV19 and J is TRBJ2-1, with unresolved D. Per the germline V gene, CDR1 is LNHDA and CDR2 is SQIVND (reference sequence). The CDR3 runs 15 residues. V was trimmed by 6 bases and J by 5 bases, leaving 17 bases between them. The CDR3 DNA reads TGTGCCAGTAGGCGGTCCCCCTCATCTAACAATGAGCAGTTCTTC. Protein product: CASRRSPSSNNEQFF.

The CDR3 sequence is CASLDFYNEQFF. The CDR3 DNA is TGTGCCAGTTTGGACTTCTACAATGAGCAGTTCTTC. The gene calls are TRBV19 and TRBJ2-1; the D gene is possibly TRBD2 (5 bases). The CDR3 has 12 amino acids. V was pared by 8 bases and J by 3 bases, with 8 bases between. CDR1 is LNHDA and CDR2 is SQIVND in the germline V gene (reference sequence).

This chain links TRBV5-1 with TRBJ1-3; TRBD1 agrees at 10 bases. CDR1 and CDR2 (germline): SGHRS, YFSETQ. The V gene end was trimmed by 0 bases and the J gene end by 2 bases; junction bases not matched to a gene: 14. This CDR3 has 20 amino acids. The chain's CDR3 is CASSLAGTRLGTGAGNTIYF. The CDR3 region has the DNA TGCGCCAGCAGCTTGGCGGGGACCAGACTCGGGACAGGGGCTGGAAACACCATATATTTT.

CDR3 protein: CASRGGLSSYEQYF. The CDR3 DNA reads as TGTGCCAGCAGAGGGGGACTGAGCTCCTACGAGCAGTACTTC. V is TRBV28 and J is TRBJ2-7; D is possibly TRBD1 or TRBD2 (6 bases each). The V and J ends lost 6 bases and 0 bases respectively, with 12 bases between them. The CDR3 is made up of 14 amino acids. Germline CDR1 reads MDHEN; CDR2 reads SYDVKM.

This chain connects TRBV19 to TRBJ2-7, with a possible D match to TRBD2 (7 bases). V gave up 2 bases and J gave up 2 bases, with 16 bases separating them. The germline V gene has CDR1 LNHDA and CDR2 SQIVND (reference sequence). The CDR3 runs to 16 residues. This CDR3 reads CASSILRGALTYEQYF. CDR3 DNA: TGTGCCAGTAGTATACTCCGGGGGGCGCTGACCTACGAGCAGTACTTC.

CDR3 region: CASRSDSVYNSPLHF. The CDR3 DNA is TGTGCCAGCAGATCGGACAGTGTTTATAATTCACCCCTCCACTTT. The chain joins TRBV6-5 to TRBJ1-6; D might be TRBD1 (6 bases). The length of the CDR3 is 15 residues. Trimming left V 6 bases short and J 4 bases short, with 13 bases between. The germline CDR1 and CDR2 sequences are MNHEY and SVGAGI.

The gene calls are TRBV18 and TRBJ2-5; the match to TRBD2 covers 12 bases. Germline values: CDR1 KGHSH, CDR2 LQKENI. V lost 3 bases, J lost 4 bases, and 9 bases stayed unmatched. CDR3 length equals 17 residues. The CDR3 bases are TGTGCCAGCTCACCCTCACGACTAGCGGGAGTCGGAGAGACCCAGTACTTC. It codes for CASSPSRLAGVGETQYF.

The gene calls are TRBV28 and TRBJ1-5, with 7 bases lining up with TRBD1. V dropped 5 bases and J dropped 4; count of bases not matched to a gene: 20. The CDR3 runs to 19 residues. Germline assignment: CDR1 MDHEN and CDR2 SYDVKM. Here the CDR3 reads CASSHKTGETRSLNQPQHF. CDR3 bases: TGTGCCAGCAGTCATAAAACAGGGGAAACTCGTTCCCTGAATCAGCCCCAGCATTTT. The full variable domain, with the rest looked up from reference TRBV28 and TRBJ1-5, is DVKVTQSSRYLVKRTGEKVFLECVQDMDHENMFWYRQDPGLGLRLIYFSYDVKMKEKGDIPEGYSVSREKKERFSLILESASTNQTSMYLCASSHKTGETRSLNQPQHFGDGTRLSIL.

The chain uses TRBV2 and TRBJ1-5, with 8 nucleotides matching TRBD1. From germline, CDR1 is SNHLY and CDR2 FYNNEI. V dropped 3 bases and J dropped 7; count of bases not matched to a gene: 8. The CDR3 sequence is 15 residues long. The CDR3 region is CASSDQGQGGQPQHF. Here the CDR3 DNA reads TGTGCCAGCAGTGACCAAGGACAGGGCGGACAGCCCCAGCATTTT.

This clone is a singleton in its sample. CDR3 DNA sequence: TGTGCCAGCAGTGAGGGGGTCAACTCTGGAAACACCATATATTTT. Translation: CASSEGVNSGNTIYF. The chain uses TRBV6-1 and TRBJ1-3, with D possibly being TRBD1 (5 bases). Looked up from germline, CDR1 is MNHNS and CDR2 is SASEGT. Deletions cut 3 bases from V and 0 bases from J, with 9 bases between. The CDR3 is made up of 15 amino acids.

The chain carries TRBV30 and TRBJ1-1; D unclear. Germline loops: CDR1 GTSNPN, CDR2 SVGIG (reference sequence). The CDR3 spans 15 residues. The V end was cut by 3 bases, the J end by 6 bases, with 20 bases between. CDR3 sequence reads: CAWRVPPGFSSEAFF. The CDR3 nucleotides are TGTGCCTGGAGGGTACCCCCAGGCTTTTCGTCTGAAGCTTTCTTT.

This chain's CDR3 is CASVAGKGYGYTF. The CDR3, as DNA: TGTGCCAGCGTCGCAGGGAAGGGCTATGGCTACACCTTC. The V and J genes are TRBV19 and TRBJ1-2, with TRBD1 as a possible D gene (5 bases). V lost 9 bases and J lost 4, with 15 bases in between. Per the germline V gene, CDR1 is LNHDA and CDR2 is SQIVND (reference sequence). This CDR3 region has 13 residues.

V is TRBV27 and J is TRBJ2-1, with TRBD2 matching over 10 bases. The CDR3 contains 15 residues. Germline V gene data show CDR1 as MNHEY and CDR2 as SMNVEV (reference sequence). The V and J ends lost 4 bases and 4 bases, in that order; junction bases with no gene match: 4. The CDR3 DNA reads TGTGCCAGCAGTTCCTCAGCGGGGGGGTACAATGAGCAGTTCTTC. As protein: CASSSSAGGYNEQFF.

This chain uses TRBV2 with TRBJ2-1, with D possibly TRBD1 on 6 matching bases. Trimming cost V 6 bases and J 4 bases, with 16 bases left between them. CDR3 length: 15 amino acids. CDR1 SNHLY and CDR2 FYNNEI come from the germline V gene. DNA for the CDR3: TGTGCCAGCAGCCACGGGACATCATGGTACAATGAGCAGTTCTTC. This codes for CASSHGTSWYNEQFF.

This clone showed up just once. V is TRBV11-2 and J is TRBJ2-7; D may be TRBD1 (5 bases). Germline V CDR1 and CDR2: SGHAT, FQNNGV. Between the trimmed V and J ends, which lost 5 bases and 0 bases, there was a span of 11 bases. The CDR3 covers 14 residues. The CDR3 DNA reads TGTGCCAGCAGCGCCTCGCAGGGCTCCTACGAGCAGTACTTC. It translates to CASSASQGSYEQYF.

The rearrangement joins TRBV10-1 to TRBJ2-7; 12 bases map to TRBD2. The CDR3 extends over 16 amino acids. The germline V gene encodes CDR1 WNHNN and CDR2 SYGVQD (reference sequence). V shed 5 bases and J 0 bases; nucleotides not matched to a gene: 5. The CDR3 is CASSRGLAGNSYEQYF. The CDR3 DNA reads TGCGCCAGCAGTCGAGGACTAGCGGGAAACTCCTACGAGCAGTACTTC.

The CDR3 region is CASSHRGSSYNEQFF. DNA for the CDR3: TGTGCCAGCTCCCATAGGGGGAGTTCCTACAATGAGCAGTTCTTC. V gene TRBV6-6 combines with J gene TRBJ2-1; maybe TRBD1 (6 bases). V lost 8 bases, J lost 1 base, and 15 bases lay in between. This CDR3 has 15 residues. The germline CDR1 and CDR2 sequences are MNHNY and SVGAGI (reference sequence).

The CDR3 DNA reads as TGTGCCAGCAGTGACAGAGGGTTCTATGGCTACACCTTC. It specifies CASSDRGFYGYTF. The genes are TRBV2 and TRBJ1-2; D not resolved. The CDR3 runs 13 residues. Germline assignment: CDR1 SNHLY and CDR2 FYNNEI. Deletions cut 3 bases from V and 4 bases from J, with 9 bases between.

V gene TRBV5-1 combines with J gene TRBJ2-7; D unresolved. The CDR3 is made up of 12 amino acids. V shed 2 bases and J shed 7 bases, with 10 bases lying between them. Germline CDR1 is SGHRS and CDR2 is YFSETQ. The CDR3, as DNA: TGCGCCAGCAGCTTCTCTGGTTTGGAGCAGTACTTC. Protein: CASSFSGLEQYF. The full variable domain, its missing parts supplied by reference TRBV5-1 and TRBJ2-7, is KAGVTQTPRYLIKTRGQQVTLSCSPISGHRSVSWYQQTPGQGLQFLFEYFSETQRNKGNFPGRFSGRQFSNSRSEMNVSTLELGDSALYLCASSFSGLEQYFGPGTRLTVT.

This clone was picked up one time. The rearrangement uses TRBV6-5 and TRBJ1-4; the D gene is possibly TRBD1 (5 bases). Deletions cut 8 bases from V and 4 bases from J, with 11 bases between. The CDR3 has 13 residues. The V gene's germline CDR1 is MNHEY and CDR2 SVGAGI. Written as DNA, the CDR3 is TGTGCCAGCGTCGACAGCCTTAATGAAAAACTGTTTTTT. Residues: CASVDSLNEKLFF.

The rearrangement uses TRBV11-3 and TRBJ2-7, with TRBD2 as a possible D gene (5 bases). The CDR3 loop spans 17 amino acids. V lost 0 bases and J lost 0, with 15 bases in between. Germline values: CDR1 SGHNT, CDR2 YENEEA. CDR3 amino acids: CASSLDRASTYSYEQYF. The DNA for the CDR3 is TGTGCCAGCAGCTTAGATAGGGCTAGCACTTACTCCTACGAGCAGTACTTC.

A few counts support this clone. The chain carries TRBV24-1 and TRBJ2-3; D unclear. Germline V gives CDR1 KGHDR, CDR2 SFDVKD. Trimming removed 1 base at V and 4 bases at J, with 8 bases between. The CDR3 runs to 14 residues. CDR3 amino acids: CATSDFGYPDTQYF. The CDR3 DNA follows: TGTGCCACCAGTGATTTTGGGTATCCAGATACGCAGTATTTT.